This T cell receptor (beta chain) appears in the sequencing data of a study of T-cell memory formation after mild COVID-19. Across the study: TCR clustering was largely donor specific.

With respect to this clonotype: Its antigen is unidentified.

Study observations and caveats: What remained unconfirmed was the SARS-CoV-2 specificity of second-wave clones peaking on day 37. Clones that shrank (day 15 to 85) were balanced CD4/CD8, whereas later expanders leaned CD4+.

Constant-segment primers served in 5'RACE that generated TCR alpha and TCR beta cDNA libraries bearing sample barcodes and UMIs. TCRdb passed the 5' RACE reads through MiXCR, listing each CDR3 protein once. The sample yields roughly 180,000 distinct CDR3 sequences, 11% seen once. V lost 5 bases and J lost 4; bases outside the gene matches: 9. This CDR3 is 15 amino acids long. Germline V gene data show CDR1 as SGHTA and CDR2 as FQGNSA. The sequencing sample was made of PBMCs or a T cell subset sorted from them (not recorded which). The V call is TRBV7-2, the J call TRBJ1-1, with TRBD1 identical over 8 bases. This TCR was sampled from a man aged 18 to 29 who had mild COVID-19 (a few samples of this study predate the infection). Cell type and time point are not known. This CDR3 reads CASSKDRARGTEAFF. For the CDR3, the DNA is TGTGCCAGCAGCAAGGACAGGGCTCGGGGCACTGAAGCTTTCTTT.